The rows below give T cell receptor beta chains drawn from one sample of a study of T cell repertoires in cytomegalovirus infection. TCRdb processed the reads anew with MiXCR; each CDR3 protein has one entry. The sample contains about 920,000 distinct CDR3 sequences, roughly a third of which appear only once. Their recognized antigens are unknown. This specimen was cultured CD8+ T cells from PBMCs, taken from culture after CMV antigen stimulation. The source is a human donor in good health (CMV status not recorded). Some clones in this sample may be carry-over from other donors' samples. The CDR3 runs from the conserved cysteine through the conserved F or W. The order of the fields is V gene, D gene, J gene, clone size, CDR3 DNA, CDR3 protein. D genes are given only for firm matches. Size is stated for part of the rows, as once, few or many counts, or as a class when the clone is expanded.

TRBV13	TRBD1	TRBJ1-2	.	TGTGCCAGCAGCGAGGACAGGGGGCAGGGTGGCTACACCTTC	CASSEDRGQGGYTF
TRBV7-8	.	TRBJ2-1	many	TGTGCCAGCAGCTTAAGTCTTTACAATGAGCAGTTCTTC	CASSLSLYNEQFF
TRBV7-8	.	TRBJ2-3	many	TGTGCCAGCAGCTTTGGGGCAGGCGGCACAGATACGCAGTATTTT	CASSFGAGGTDTQYF
TRBV20-1	.	TRBJ1-6	.	TGCAGTGCTAGTGGTCCCAGCCCGTATAATTCACCCCTCCACTTT	CSASGPSPYNSPLHF
TRBV11-2	TRBD1	TRBJ2-4	.	TGTGCCAGCAGCTTCAGACAGGGTTGGGTCAAAAACATTCAGTACTTC	CASSFRQGWVKNIQYF
TRBV27	TRBD2	TRBJ2-1	few	TGTGCCGCCCGACCGGGGGGGGTGTACAATGAGCAGTTCTTC	CAARPGGVYNEQFF
TRBV4-1	.	TRBJ1-6	few	TGCGCCAGCAGCCAACTCAGCTCCTATAATTCACCCCTCCACTTT	CASSQLSSYNSPLHF
TRBV7-9	TRBD1	TRBJ1-3	.	TGTGCCAGCAGCCAGGGGGGGCTCTCTGGAAACACCATATATTTT	CASSQGGLSGNTIYF
TRBV6-2/TRBV6-3	.	TRBJ1-1	few	TGTGCCAGCATTACCAGGGGGAACACTGAAGCTTTCTTT	CASITRGNTEAFF
TRBV19	TRBD1	TRBJ1-6	.	TGTGCCAGTAACCCCGGGACAGGCGGCCCTTTTAATTCACCCCTCCACTTT	CASNPGTGGPFNSPLHF
TRBV7-9	.	TRBJ2-4	.	TGTGCCAGCAGCCCCGAGTTAGCCAAAAACATTCAGTACTTC	CASSPELAKNIQYF
TRBV14	.	TRBJ2-3	.	TGTGCCAGGAGTCCAGTTATGGCAGATACGCAGTATTTT	CARSPVMADTQYF
TRBV7-8	.	TRBJ1-4	few	TGTGCCAGCAGCCACCACCAGGCCCATGAAAAACTGTTTTTT	CASSHHQAHEKLFF
TRBV7-4	.	TRBJ2-5	.	TGTGCCAGCAGCTCGAGGGATCTGGAGACCCAGTACTTC	CASSSRDLETQYF
TRBV12-3/TRBV12-4	.	TRBJ1-5	many	TGTGCCAGCAGTTTAGAGGGAAGTCAGCCCCAGCATTTT	CASSLEGSQPQHF
TRBV4-3	.	TRBJ1-6	few	TGCGCCAGCAGCCCGGAAAAGGGGGATAATTCACCCCTCCACTTT	CASSPEKGDNSPLHF
TRBV4-1	.	TRBJ1-4	.	TGCGCCAGCAGCCTTGGTGGCGGGGCGGGAGAAAAACTGTTTTTT	CASSLGGGAGEKLFF
TRBV11-1	.	TRBJ1-6	.	TGTGCCAGCAGCGAGGGGCTCCGGAATAATTCACCCCTCCACTTT	CASSEGLRNNSPLHF
TRBV13	.	TRBJ2-5	.	TGTGCCAGCAGCTTCCGACAGAACCAAGAGACCCAGTACTTC	CASSFRQNQETQYF
TRBV12-3/TRBV12-4	.	TRBJ2-7	few	TGTGCCAGCAGTTTTGGTCGAGGAGTTTCCTACGAGCAGTACTTC	CASSFGRGVSYEQYF
TRBV20-1	TRBD2	TRBJ2-7	.	TGCAGTGCTAGAGATCAAAATCGCGGGAGCTCCTACGAGCAGTACTTC	CSARDQNRGSSYEQYF
TRBV12-3/TRBV12-4	.	TRBJ1-1	many	TGTGCCAGCAGCCAAACTCAAGCTTCGGGGGCTTTCTTT	CASSQTQASGAFF
TRBV5-3	TRBD1	TRBJ1-2	.	TGTGCCAGCAGCTTGGAGTCGGGACAGGCAAAACAACCTAACTATGGCTACACCTTC	CASSLESGQAKQPNYGYTF
TRBV12-3/TRBV12-4	TRBD1	TRBJ1-4	.	TGTGCCAGCAACTTGGGGACAGGCAACAATGAAAAACTGTTTTTT	CASNLGTGNNEKLFF
TRBV24-1	TRBD1	TRBJ1-5	few	TGTGCCACCAGTGATCGACAGGGGATTCAGCCCCAGCATTTT	CATSDRQGIQPQHF
TRBV7-8	.	TRBJ1-5	few	TGTGCCAGCAGCTTAGCGAACAAAGGAAATCAGCCCCAGCATTTT	CASSLANKGNQPQHF
TRBV6-4	.	TRBJ2-3	.	TGTGCCAGCAGTGAAGGGGTAGCGACCACAGATACGCAGTATTTT	CASSEGVATTDTQYF
TRBV19	TRBD1	TRBJ2-1	.	TGTGCCAGTTTGACAGGGAACAATGAGCAGTTCTTC	CASLTGNNEQFF
TRBV7-9	.	TRBJ2-5	many	TGTGCCAGCAGCTTGGAAGGGGCGGGAGAGACCCAGTACTTC	CASSLEGAGETQYF
TRBV5-6	.	TRBJ2-7	.	TGTGCCAGCACCCCTTTGCCGACAGCATCCGAGCAGTACTTC	CASTPLPTASEQYF